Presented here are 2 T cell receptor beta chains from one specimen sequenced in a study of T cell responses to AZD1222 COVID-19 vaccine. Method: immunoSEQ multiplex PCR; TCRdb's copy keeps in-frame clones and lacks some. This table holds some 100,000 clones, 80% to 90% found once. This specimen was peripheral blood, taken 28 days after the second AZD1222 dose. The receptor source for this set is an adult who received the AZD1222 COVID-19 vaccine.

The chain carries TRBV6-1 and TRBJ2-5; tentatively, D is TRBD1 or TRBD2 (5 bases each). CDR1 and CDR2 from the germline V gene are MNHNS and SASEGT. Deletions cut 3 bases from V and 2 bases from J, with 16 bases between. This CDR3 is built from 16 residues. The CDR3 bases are TGTGCCAGCAGTGAGCGTCTTCCGGGACGGCAAGAGACCCAGTACTTC. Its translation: CASSERLPGRQETQYF.

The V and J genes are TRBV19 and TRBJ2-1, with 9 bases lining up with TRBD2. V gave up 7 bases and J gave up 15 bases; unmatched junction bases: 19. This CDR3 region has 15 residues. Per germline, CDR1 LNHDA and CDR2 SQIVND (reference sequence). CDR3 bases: TGTGCCAGTACCCCCCGGTGGTTAGCGGGGGAGCTTGCGTTCTTC. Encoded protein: CASTPRWLAGELAFF. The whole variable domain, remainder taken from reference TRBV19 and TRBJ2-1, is DGGITQSPKYLFRKEGQNVTLSCEQNLNHDAMYWYRQDPGQGLRLIYYSQIVNDFQKGDIAEGYSVSREKKESFPLTVTSAQKNPTAFYLCASTPRWLAGELAFFGPGTRLTVL.